Presented here are 18 T cell receptor beta chains from one specimen sequenced in a study of cytomegalovirus exposure and HLA in healthy donors. Some clones are missing from TCRdb's copy, which holds only in-frame ones; the method was immunoSEQ multiplex PCR. Of about 150,000 clones in the sample, 75% to 90% were seen once. Sequencing was done on a sample of PBMCs. These TCRs come from a man in his late teens or twenties in good health and CMV-seropositive.

CDR3 bases: TGTGCCAGTAGTATCGAGCGGGTTAATTCACCCCTCCACTTT. Translation: CASSIERVNSPLHF. V and J are TRBV19 and TRBJ1-6, with no clear D. This CDR3 region has 14 residues. Per germline, CDR1 LNHDA and CDR2 SQIVND (reference sequence). The ends were cut back, 3 bases at V and 6 bases at J, with 9 bases in the middle.

The J gene is TRBJ2-2, the V gene TRBV5-1; 7 bases map to TRBD1. V gave up 4 bases and J gave up 4 bases; unmatched junction bases: 10. CDR1 is SGHRS and CDR2 is YFSETQ in the germline V gene. The CDR3 has 16 residues. As DNA, the CDR3 is TGCGCCAGCAGCCACCGGGACAGACTATTCACCGGGGAGCTGTTTTTT. It specifies CASSHRDRLFTGELFF.

The rearrangement links TRBV9 to TRBJ2-7; D is unresolved. There are 15 residues in the CDR3. Germline V CDR1 and CDR2: SGDLS, YYNGEE. Between the trimmed V and J ends, which lost 0 bases and 7 bases, there was a span of 17 bases. Here the CDR3 reads CASSVDGLQLGEQYF. The CDR3, as DNA: TGTGCCAGCAGCGTAGATGGGCTCCAACTTGGAGAGCAGTACTTC.

The sample holds one count of this clone. V gene TRBV6-5 combines with J gene TRBJ2-7; 14 nucleotides agree with TRBD2. Losses at the gene ends were 7 bases for V and 3 bases for J; bases not matched to a gene: 5. The CDR3 runs 15 residues. Germline values: CDR1 MNHEY, CDR2 SVGAGI. This CDR3 reads CASKQGTSGSYEQYF. CDR3 DNA sequence: TGTGCCAGCAAGCAGGGGACTAGCGGGAGCTACGAGCAGTACTTC.

The chain is built from TRBV27 and TRBJ1-2; D unclear. Germline CDR1 and CDR2: MNHEY and SMNVEV (reference sequence). V was trimmed by 3 bases and J by 8 bases, leaving 13 bases between them. CDR3 length: 13 amino acids. The CDR3 DNA sequence: TGTGCCAGCAGTTTTGCTCCCCTAAACGGCTACACCTTC. Translated, it gives CASSFAPLNGYTF.

The genes are TRBV18 and TRBJ2-2; a possible D gene is TRBD2 (5 bases). The length of the CDR3 is 14 residues. V was cut by 2 bases and J by 9 bases, with 13 bases left in between. Looked up from germline, CDR1 is KGHSH and CDR2 is LQKENI. The CDR3 sequence is CASSPNGNGRELFF. CDR3 nucleotides: TGTGCCAGCTCACCAAACGGGAATGGTCGGGAGCTGTTTTTT.

V and J are TRBV7-3 and TRBJ1-1; 7 bases map to TRBD1. CDR1 and CDR2 (germline): SGHTA, FQGTGA. The V gene end was trimmed by 5 bases and the J gene end by 1 base; junction bases not matched to a gene: 4. This CDR3 spans 14 amino acids. CDR3 sequence: CASSKGGPNTEAFF. CDR3 DNA sequence: TGTGCCAGCAGCAAAGGGGGCCCGAACACTGAAGCTTTCTTT.

This clone occurred once. The chain carries TRBV18 and TRBJ1-2; 7 bases agree with TRBD1. CDR3 length: 16 residues. The trim removed 3 bases at V and 0 bases at J, leaving 7 bases unmatched. In germline, CDR1 is KGHSH, CDR2 LQKENI. The CDR3 DNA is TGTGCCAGCTCACCCTTCGGGACAGACGCTAACTATGGCTACACCTTC. This gives the protein CASSPFGTDANYGYTF.

The chain joins TRBV18 to TRBJ2-5; perhaps TRBD1 as D (6 bases). Germline CDR1 and CDR2: KGHSH and LQKENI. The V gene lost 8 bases and the J gene lost 2 bases, with 6 bases spanning the gap. This CDR3 is built from 11 residues. The CDR3 here is CASRGQETQYF. As DNA, the CDR3 is TGTGCCAGCAGGGGGCAAGAGACCCAGTACTTC. The variable domain in full, with the rest retrieved from reference TRBV18 and TRBJ2-5, is NAGVMQNPRHLVRRRGQEARLRCSPMKGHSHVYWYRQLPEEGLKFMVYLQKENIIDESGMPKERFSAEFPKEGPSILRIQQVVRGDSAAYFCASRGQETQYFGPGTRLLVL.

The chain links TRBV5-1 to TRBJ2-7, with D possibly matching TRBD1 (6 bases). The CDR3 has 15 amino acids. Between the trimmed V and J ends, which lost 4 bases and 0 bases, there was a span of 14 bases. Looked up from germline, CDR1 is SGHRS and CDR2 is YFSETQ. The CDR3 region has the DNA TGCGCCAGCAGCCGACAGGCCCTATCCTCCTACGAGCAGTACTTC. Protein product: CASSRQALSSYEQYF.

This clone appeared a few times. The chain carries TRBV19 and TRBJ1-2; TRBD1 agrees at 7 bases. Germline V gene sequence: CDR1 LNHDA, CDR2 SQIVND (reference sequence). CDR3 length: 15 amino acids. After removal of 0 bases from V and 0 bases from J, the junction contained 1 base not matched to a gene. In DNA form, the CDR3 reads TGTGCCAGTAGTATAGAAGGGACAGCTAACTATGGCTACACCTTC. Protein sequence: CASSIEGTANYGYTF. Variable domain in full (rest from reference TRBV19 and TRBJ1-2): DGGITQSPKYLFRKEGQNVTLSCEQNLNHDAMYWYRQDPGQGLRLIYYSQIVNDFQKGDIAEGYSVSREKKESFPLTVTSAQKNPTAFYLCASSIEGTANYGYTFGSGTRLTVV.

This chain's CDR3 is CASSSSRTSGPNTGELFF. The DNA for the CDR3 is TGTGCCAGCAGTTCCTCGAGGACTAGCGGACCGAACACCGGGGAGCTGTTTTTT. This sequence joins TRBV27 and TRBJ2-2, with 10 bases fitting TRBD2. Germline CDR1 is MNHEY and CDR2 is SMNVEV (reference sequence). Unmatched junction bases numbered 8, after V lost 4 bases and J lost 0 bases. CDR3 length equals 18 residues.

The chain combines TRBV5-6 with TRBJ2-1; the D gene is possibly TRBD2 (5 bases). The V gene lost 3 bases and the J gene lost 3 bases, with 7 bases spanning the gap. Per the germline V gene, CDR1 is SGHDT and CDR2 is YYEEEE. This CDR3 is built from 13 residues. The CDR3 protein is CASSSGLYNEQFF. For the CDR3, the DNA is TGTGCCAGCAGCTCCGGACTCTACAATGAGCAGTTCTTC.

The gene calls are TRBV5-5 and TRBJ2-3, with 9 bases matching TRBD1. This CDR3 has 15 amino acids. CDR1 and CDR2 from the germline V gene are SGHKS and YYEKEE (reference sequence). V shed 3 bases and J 4 bases; nucleotides not matched to a gene: 6. This chain's CDR3 is CASSWPTGGPDTQYF. CDR3 bases: TGTGCCAGCAGCTGGCCGACAGGGGGGCCAGATACGCAGTATTTT.

The rearrangement joins TRBV18 to TRBJ2-2, with D perhaps matching TRBD1 (6 bases). Trimming shortened V by 6 bases and J by 5 bases, and 16 bases separated the two germline ends. Germline loops: CDR1 KGHSH, CDR2 LQKENI. The length of the CDR3 is 15 residues. In DNA, the CDR3 is TGTGCCAGCTCCAGGGACATGGATAATACCGGGGAGCTGTTTTTT. It encodes CASSRDMDNTGELFF.

The rearrangement joins TRBV7-3 to TRBJ1-5; 7 nucleotides match TRBD1. Germline loops: CDR1 SGHTA, CDR2 FQGTGA. The J segment lost 8 bases and the V segment lost 6 bases, leaving 7 bases of the junction unmatched. This CDR3 comprises 13 residues. Written as DNA, the CDR3 is TGTGCCAGCAGTACAGGGGCAGGAAAGCCCCAGCATTTT. This translates into CASSTGAGKPQHF.

The rearrangement joins TRBV18 to TRBJ1-1, with 8 bases aligning to TRBD1. The CDR3 sequence is 15 residues long. V dropped 3 bases and J dropped 2; count of bases not matched to a gene: 5. Germline CDR1 and CDR2: KGHSH and LQKENI. The CDR3 region is CASSPGDRFNTEAFF. The CDR3 DNA is TGTGCCAGCTCACCCGGGGACAGGTTTAACACTGAAGCTTTCTTT.

This chain joins TRBV28 and TRBJ2-7, with TRBD2 as a possible D gene (6 bases). V gave up 6 bases and J gave up 3 bases, with 15 bases separating them. CDR1 and CDR2 (germline): MDHEN, SYDVKM. The length of the CDR3 is 14 residues. Here the CDR3 reads CASSTRGTLYEQYF. DNA for the CDR3: TGTGCCAGCAGCACCCGGGGGACCCTCTACGAGCAGTACTTC. Complete variable domain (other parts from reference TRBV28 and TRBJ2-7): DVKVTQSSRYLVKRTGEKVFLECVQDMDHENMFWYRQDPGLGLRLIYFSYDVKMKEKGDIPEGYSVSREKKERFSLILESASTNQTSMYLCASSTRGTLYEQYFGPGTRLTVT.